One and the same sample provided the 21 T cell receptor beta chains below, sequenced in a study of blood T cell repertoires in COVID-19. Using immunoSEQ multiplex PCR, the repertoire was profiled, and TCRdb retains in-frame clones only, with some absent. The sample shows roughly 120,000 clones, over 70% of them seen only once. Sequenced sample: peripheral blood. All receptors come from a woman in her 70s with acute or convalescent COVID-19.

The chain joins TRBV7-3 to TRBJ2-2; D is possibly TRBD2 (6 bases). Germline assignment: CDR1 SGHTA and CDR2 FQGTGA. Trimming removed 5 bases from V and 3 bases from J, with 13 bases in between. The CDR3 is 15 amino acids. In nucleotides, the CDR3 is TGTGCCAGCAGCCCCCGCGGGACCTACACCGGGGAGCTGTTTTTT. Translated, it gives CASSPRGTYTGELFF.

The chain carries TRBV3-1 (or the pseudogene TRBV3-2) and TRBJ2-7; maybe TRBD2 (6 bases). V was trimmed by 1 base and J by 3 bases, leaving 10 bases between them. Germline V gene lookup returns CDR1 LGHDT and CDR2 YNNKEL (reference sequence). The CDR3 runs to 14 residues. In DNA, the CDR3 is TGTGCCAGCAGCCAAGGCGGGGTACGCTACGAGCAGTACTTC. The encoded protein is CASSQGGVRYEQYF.

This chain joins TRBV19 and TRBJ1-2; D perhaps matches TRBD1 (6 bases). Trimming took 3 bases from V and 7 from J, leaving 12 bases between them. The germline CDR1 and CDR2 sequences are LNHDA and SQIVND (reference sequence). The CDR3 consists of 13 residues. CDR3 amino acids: CASSMLMGAGYTF. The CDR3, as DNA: TGTGCCAGTAGTATGCTCATGGGGGCTGGCTACACCTTC.

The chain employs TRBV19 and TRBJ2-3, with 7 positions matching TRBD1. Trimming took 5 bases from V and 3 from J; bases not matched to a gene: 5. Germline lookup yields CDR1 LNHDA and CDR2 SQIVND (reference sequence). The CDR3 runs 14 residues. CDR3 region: CASSSNRGTDTQYF. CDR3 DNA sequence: TGTGCCAGTAGTTCGAACAGGGGAACAGATACGCAGTATTTT.

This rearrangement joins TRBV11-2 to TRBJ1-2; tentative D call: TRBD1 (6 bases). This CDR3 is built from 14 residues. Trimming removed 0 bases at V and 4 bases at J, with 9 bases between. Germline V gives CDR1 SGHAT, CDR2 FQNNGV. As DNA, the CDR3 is TGTGCCAGCAGCTTAGATGGGGGCGGCTATGGCTACACCTTC. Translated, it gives CASSLDGGGYGYTF.

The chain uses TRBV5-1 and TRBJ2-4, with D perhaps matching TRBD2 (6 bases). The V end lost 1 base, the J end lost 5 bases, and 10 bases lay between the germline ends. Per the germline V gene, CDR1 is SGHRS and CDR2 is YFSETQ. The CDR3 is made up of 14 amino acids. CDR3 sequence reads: CASSLIPGENIQYF. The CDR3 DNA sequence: TGCGCCAGCAGCTTGATTCCGGGAGAAAACATTCAGTACTTC. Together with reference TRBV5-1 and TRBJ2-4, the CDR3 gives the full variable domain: KAGVTQTPRYLIKTRGQQVTLSCSPISGHRSVSWYQQTPGQGLQFLFEYFSETQRNKGNFPGRFSGRQFSNSRSEMNVSTLELGDSALYLCASSLIPGENIQYFGAGTRLSVL.

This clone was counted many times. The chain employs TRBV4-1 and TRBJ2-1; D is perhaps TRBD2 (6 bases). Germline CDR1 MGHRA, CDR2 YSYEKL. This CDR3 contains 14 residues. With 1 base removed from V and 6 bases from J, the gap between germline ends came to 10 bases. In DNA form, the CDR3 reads TGCGCCAGCAGCCAAGTGGGAGGAGGCAATGAGCAGTTCTTC. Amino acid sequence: CASSQVGGGNEQFF.

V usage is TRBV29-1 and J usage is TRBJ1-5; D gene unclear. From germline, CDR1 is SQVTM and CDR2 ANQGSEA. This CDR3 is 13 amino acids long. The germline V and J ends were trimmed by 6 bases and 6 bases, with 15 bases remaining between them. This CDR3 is CSVLDGGSQPQHF. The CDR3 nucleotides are TGCAGCGTCCTAGATGGAGGGAGTCAGCCCCAGCATTTT.

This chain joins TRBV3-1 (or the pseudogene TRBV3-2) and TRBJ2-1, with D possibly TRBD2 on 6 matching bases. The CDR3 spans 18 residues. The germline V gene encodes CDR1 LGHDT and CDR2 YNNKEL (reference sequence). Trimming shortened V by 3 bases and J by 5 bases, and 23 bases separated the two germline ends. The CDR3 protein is CASSQGALAGQPDNEQFF. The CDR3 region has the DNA TGTGCCAGCAGCCAGGGTGCCCTTGCGGGGCAGCCCGACAATGAGCAGTTCTTC.

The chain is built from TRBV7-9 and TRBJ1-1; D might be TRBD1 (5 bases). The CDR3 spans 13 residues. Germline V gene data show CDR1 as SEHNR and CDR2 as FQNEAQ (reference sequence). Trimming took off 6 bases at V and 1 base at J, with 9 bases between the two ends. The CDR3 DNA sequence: TGTGCCAGCAGGCTGACAGAGAACACTGAAGCTTTCTTT. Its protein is CASRLTENTEAFF.

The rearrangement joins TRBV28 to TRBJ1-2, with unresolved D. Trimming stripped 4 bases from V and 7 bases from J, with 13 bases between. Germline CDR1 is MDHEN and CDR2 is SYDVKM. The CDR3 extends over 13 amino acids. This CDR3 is CASSSGGVGGYTF. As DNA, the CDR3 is TGTGCCAGCAGTTCCGGCGGGGTGGGTGGCTACACCTTC.

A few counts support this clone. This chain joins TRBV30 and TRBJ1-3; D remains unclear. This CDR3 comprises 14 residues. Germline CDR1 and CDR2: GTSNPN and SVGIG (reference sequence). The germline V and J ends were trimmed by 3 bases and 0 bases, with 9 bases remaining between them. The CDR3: CAWRSPLSGNTIYF. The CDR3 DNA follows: TGTGCCTGGAGGAGCCCTCTCTCTGGAAACACCATATATTTT. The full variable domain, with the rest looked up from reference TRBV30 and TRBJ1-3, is SQTIHQWPATLVQPVGSPLSLECTVEGTSNPNLYWYRQAAGRGLQLLFYSVGIGQISSEVPQNLSASRPQDRQFILSSKKLLLSDSGFYLCAWRSPLSGNTIYFGEGSWLTVV.

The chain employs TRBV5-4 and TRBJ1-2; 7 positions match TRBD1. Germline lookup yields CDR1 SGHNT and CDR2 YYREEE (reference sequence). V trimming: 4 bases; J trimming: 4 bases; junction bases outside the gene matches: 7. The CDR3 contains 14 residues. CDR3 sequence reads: CASSLGQELYGYTF. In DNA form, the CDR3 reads TGTGCCAGCAGCCTAGGACAGGAACTCTATGGCTACACCTTC.

The CDR3 nucleotides read TGTGCCAGCAGTCGACTATCGGGACTAGCGGTGACGAACACCGGGGAGCTGTTTTTT. This codes for CASSRLSGLAVTNTGELFF. The chain has TRBV28 and TRBJ2-2; TRBD2 matches 11 bases. The germline V gene encodes CDR1 MDHEN and CDR2 SYDVKM. The V segment lost 5 bases and the J segment 0 bases; nucleotides outside the gene matches: 11. This CDR3 is 19 amino acids long.

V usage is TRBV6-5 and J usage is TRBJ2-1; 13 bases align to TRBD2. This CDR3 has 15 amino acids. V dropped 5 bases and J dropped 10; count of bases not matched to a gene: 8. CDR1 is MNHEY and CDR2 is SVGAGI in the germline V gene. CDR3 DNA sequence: TGTGCCAGCAGTCCGGGACTAGCGGGGTCCGGAGAGCAGTTCTTC. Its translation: CASSPGLAGSGEQFF.

CDR3 bases: TGTGCCAGTAGTATTGGTGGGAACAGGGGAGGAGAGACCCAGTACTTC. It specifies CASSIGGNRGGETQYF. This chain links TRBV19 with TRBJ2-5, with D perhaps matching TRBD1 (7 bases). Germline CDR1 and CDR2: LNHDA and SQIVND (reference sequence). CDR3 length: 16 amino acids. Trimming removed 3 bases from V and 4 bases from J, with 18 bases in between.

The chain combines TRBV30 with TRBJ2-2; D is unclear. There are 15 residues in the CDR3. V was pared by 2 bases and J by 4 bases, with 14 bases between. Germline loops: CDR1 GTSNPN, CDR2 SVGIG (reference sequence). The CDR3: CAWSREQMATGELFF. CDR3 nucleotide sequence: TGTGCCTGGAGTCGCGAACAGATGGCCACCGGGGAGCTGTTTTTT.

The CDR3 reads CASSPEAGRATNTGELFF. The CDR3 DNA sequence: TGTGCCAGCAGCCCTGAGGCGGGTCGCGCGACGAACACCGGGGAGCTGTTTTTT. The chain recombines TRBV5-5 with TRBJ2-2; D might be TRBD2 (5 bases). V dropped 4 bases and J dropped 0 bases, with 19 bases sitting between them. There are 18 residues in the CDR3. Germline CDR1 and CDR2: SGHKS and YYEKEE (reference sequence).

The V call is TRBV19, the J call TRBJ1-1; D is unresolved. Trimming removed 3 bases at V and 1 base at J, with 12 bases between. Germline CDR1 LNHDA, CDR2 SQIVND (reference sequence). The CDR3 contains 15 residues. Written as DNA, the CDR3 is TGTGCCAGTAGTATTTCGGAGGGATCGAACACTGAAGCTTTCTTT. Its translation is CASSISEGSNTEAFF. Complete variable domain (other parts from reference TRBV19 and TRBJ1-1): DGGITQSPKYLFRKEGQNVTLSCEQNLNHDAMYWYRQDPGQGLRLIYYSQIVNDFQKGDIAEGYSVSREKKESFPLTVTSAQKNPTAFYLCASSISEGSNTEAFFGQGTRLTVV.

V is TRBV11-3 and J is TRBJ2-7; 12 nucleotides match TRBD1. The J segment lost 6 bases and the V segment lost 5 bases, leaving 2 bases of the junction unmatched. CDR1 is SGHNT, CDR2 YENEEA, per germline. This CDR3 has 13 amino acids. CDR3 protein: CASSRDRGLEQYF. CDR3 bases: TGTGCCAGCAGCAGGGACAGGGGGCTCGAGCAGTACTTC.

CDR3 DNA sequence: TGTGCCAGCCTTCTGGGAAACACCATATATTTT. Protein: CASLLGNTIYF. This chain uses TRBV7-6 with TRBJ1-3, with D hard to call. Trimming left V 8 bases short and J 4 bases short, with 6 bases between. This CDR3 contains 11 residues. CDR1 and CDR2 (germline): SGHVS, FNYEAQ.